A single sample is the source of the 21 T cell receptor beta chains below, sequenced in a study of T cell changes during pregnancy in multiple sclerosis. Sequenced by immunoSEQ multiplex PCR; TCRdb stores in-frame clones only, minus some. The sample lists about 92,000 clones, approximately 94% occurring once. The specimen comprised peripheral blood, sampled in the third trimester of pregnancy. All receptors derive from a female donor with multiple sclerosis, enrolled in a pregnancy study.

The rearrangement uses TRBV7-9 and TRBJ2-1; 7 bases are a match to TRBD2. From germline, CDR1 is SEHNR and CDR2 FQNEAQ (reference sequence). V shed 5 bases and J 8 bases; nucleotides not matched to a gene: 6. This CDR3 is 13 amino acids long. The CDR3 nucleotides read TGTGCCAGCAGCACCCAGCGGGGTTATGAGCAGTTCTTC. Translation: CASSTQRGYEQFF. Looking up the rest from reference TRBV7-9 and TRBJ2-1 gives the full variable domain: DTGVSQNPRHKITKRGQNVTFRCDPISEHNRLYWYRQTLGQGPEFLTYFQNEAQLEKSRLLSDRFSAERPKGSFSTLEIQRTEQGDSAMYLCASSTQRGYEQFFGPGTRLTVL.

The chain recombines TRBV2 with TRBJ2-1; TRBD1 agrees at 7 bases. This CDR3 has 15 residues. The V gene end was trimmed by 3 bases and the J gene end by 5 bases; junction bases not matched to a gene: 7. Germline CDR1 is SNHLY and CDR2 is FYNNEI. As DNA, the CDR3 is TGTGCCAGCAGTGACTACAGGGGAGTCCACAATGAGCAGTTCTTC. It codes for CASSDYRGVHNEQFF. The variable domain in full, with the rest retrieved from reference TRBV2 and TRBJ2-1, is EPEVTQTPSHQVTQMGQEVILRCVPISNHLYFYWYRQILGQKVEFLVSFYNNEISEKSEIFDDQFSVERPDGSNFTLKIRSTKLEDSAMYFCASSDYRGVHNEQFFGPGTRLTVL.

The V call is TRBV28, the J call TRBJ2-1; 7 nucleotides align to TRBD2. In germline, CDR1 is MDHEN, CDR2 SYDVKM. Trimming cost V 5 bases and J 5 bases; bases outside gene matches: 15. The CDR3 has 17 amino acids. For the CDR3, the DNA is TGTGCCAGCAGTCACCACCTGGGGGGGGAGCAGGACAATGAGCAGTTCTTC. This codes for CASSHHLGGEQDNEQFF.

The genes are TRBV29-1 and TRBJ1-1, with a weak D call TRBD1 (5 bases). CDR1 and CDR2 (germline): SQVTM, ANQGSEA. This CDR3 is built from 14 residues. V lost 6 bases and J 5 bases, leaving 19 bases between the germline ends. The CDR3 is CSVSEQAGVTEAFF. The CDR3 bases are TGCAGCGTCTCAGAACAGGCGGGGGTAACTGAAGCTTTCTTT.

This chain joins TRBV7-2 and TRBJ2-1; 7 positions agree with TRBD2. The CDR3 consists of 13 residues. Germline trimming cut 5 bases from V and 6 bases from J; bases unmatched to any gene: 4. Germline CDR1 SGHTA, CDR2 FQGNSA. CDR3 region: CASSPSSGNEQFF. The CDR3 DNA follows: TGTGCCAGCAGCCCGTCTAGCGGCAATGAGCAGTTCTTC.

The V gene is TRBV7-2, the J gene TRBJ2-6, with D unclear. The V gene lost 10 bases and the J gene lost 0 bases, with 10 bases spanning the gap. Germline CDR1 reads SGHTA; CDR2 reads FQGNSA. This CDR3 has 14 amino acids. CDR3 protein: CAKSYGSGANVLTF. The CDR3 nucleotides read TGTGCCAAAAGTTACGGCTCTGGGGCCAACGTCCTGACTTTC.

This chain uses TRBV7-9 with TRBJ1-4; TRBD1 might be the D (5 bases). The germline gives CDR1 SEHNR, CDR2 FQNEAQ (reference sequence). The CDR3 extends over 16 amino acids. With 1 base removed from V and 6 bases from J, the gap between germline ends came to 15 bases. The CDR3 coding sequence is TGTGCCAGCAGCTTAGGGGGCGCAGGAGGGTATGAAAAACTGTTTTTT. As protein: CASSLGGAGGYEKLFF.

V is TRBV4-1 and J is TRBJ2-7; no reliable D call. The CDR3 has 14 residues. CDR1 is MGHRA and CDR2 is YSYEKL in the germline V gene. V shed 1 base and J shed 3 bases, with 10 bases lying between them. The chain's CDR3 is CASSQARGLYEQYF. CDR3 nucleotide sequence: TGCGCCAGCAGCCAAGCTCGCGGCCTCTACGAGCAGTACTTC.

This chain joins TRBV27 and TRBJ2-7, with 8 bases matching TRBD1. Germline-derived CDR1 and CDR2 are MNHEY and SMNVEV (reference sequence). With V trimmed by 5 bases and J by 5 bases, 8 bases remained unmatched. The CDR3 totals 14 residues. The CDR3 nucleotides are TGTGCCAGCAGTCTCCGGACAGGGATCAACGAGCAGTACTTC. As protein: CASSLRTGINEQYF.

V usage is TRBV4-2 and J usage is TRBJ1-5, with 9 bases aligning to TRBD1. Looked up from germline, CDR1 is LGHNA and CDR2 is YNFKEQ. The junction had 14 bases not matched to a gene; V was cut back by 0 bases and J by 2 bases. The CDR3 totals 20 residues. For the CDR3, the DNA is TGTGCCAGCAGCCAAGATGGGGGGACAGGGCGCTTCTCGGGCAATCAGCCCCAGCATTTT. It is translated as CASSQDGGTGRFSGNQPQHF.

V gene TRBV2 combines with J gene TRBJ2-3; D perhaps matches TRBD2 (5 bases). V lost 6 bases to trimming and J lost 2 bases, with 15 bases between them. The V gene's germline CDR1 is SNHLY and CDR2 FYNNEI. This CDR3 is 15 amino acids long. CDR3 nucleotides: TGTGCCAGCAGGGTCCCCGGGATCTCCACAGATACGCAGTATTTT. Its translation: CASRVPGISTDTQYF.

The genes are TRBV4-1 and TRBJ2-7, with 8 bases identical to TRBD2. Germline loops: CDR1 MGHRA, CDR2 YSYEKL. CDR3 length: 17 amino acids. The trim removed 0 bases at V and 3 bases at J, leaving 10 bases unmatched. In DNA, the CDR3 is TGCGCCAGCAGCCAAGATCCCCAGCCTAGCGGGCACTACGAGCAGTACTTC. Its translation is CASSQDPQPSGHYEQYF.

This chain joins TRBV21-1 and TRBJ1-5; the table assigns TRBD1, which was not confirmed against the DNA. TRBV21-1 is described as a pseudogene. The CDR3 spans 16 residues. CDR3 coding DNA: TGTGCCAGCAGCAAAGAGGTGGCAGGGCCGGATCAGCCCCAGCATTTT. Translation gives CASSKEVAGPDQPQHF.

The chain links TRBV27 to TRBJ2-7; weak D call: TRBD2 (6 bases). The CDR3 covers 15 residues. V lost 5 bases to trimming and J lost 7 bases, with 21 bases between them. Germline V gives CDR1 MNHEY, CDR2 SMNVEV (reference sequence). The CDR3 nucleotides read TGTGCCAGCAGTCGATCGGGATACGGCGGGGATGAGCAGTACTTC. The encoded protein is CASSRSGYGGDEQYF.

The CDR3 nucleotides read TGCAGCGTTGTACTAGCGGGAGGGCTCGGGGCCAAAAACATTCAGTACTTC. Translating it yields CSVVLAGGLGAKNIQYF. The V and J genes are TRBV29-1 and TRBJ2-4; 13 positions match TRBD2. CDR1 SQVTM and CDR2 ANQGSEA come from the germline V gene. This CDR3 has 17 residues. Germline trimming cut 4 bases from V and 1 base from J; bases unmatched to any gene: 7. Full variable domain (missing parts from reference TRBV29-1 and TRBJ2-4): SAVISQKPSRDICQRGTSLTIQCQVDSQVTMMFWYRQQPGQSLTLIATANQGSEATYESGFVIDKFPISRPNLTFSTLTVSNMSPEDSSIYLCSVVLAGGLGAKNIQYFGAGTRLSVL.

V usage is TRBV7-9 and J usage is TRBJ2-7, with 8 bases that match TRBD2. Germline V gives CDR1 SEHNR, CDR2 FQNEAQ (reference sequence). The CDR3 covers 14 residues. V shed 3 bases and J 3 bases; nucleotides not matched to a gene: 4. The CDR3: CASSLSGTSYEQYF. The CDR3, as DNA: TGTGCCAGCAGCTTGTCCGGGACTAGCTACGAGCAGTACTTC.

The V call is TRBV6-1, the J call TRBJ2-1, with 10 bases lining up with TRBD1. After removal of 11 bases from V and 2 bases from J, the junction contained 3 bases not matched to a gene. The CDR3 totals 13 residues. Germline assignment: CDR1 MNHNS and CDR2 SASEGT. CDR3 coding DNA: TGTGCCGGAGGACAGGGGGCCTACAATGAGCAGTTCTTC. It yields the protein CAGGQGAYNEQFF.

The chain recombines TRBV20-1 with TRBJ2-3; tentative D call: TRBD2 (6 bases). The CDR3 spans 11 residues. Trimming shortened V by 6 bases and J by 4 bases, and 8 bases separated the two germline ends. Germline CDR1 DFQATT, CDR2 SNEGSKA (reference sequence). The CDR3: CSATSADTQYF. The CDR3 coding sequence is TGCAGTGCGACTAGTGCAGATACGCAGTATTTT.

The chain employs TRBV5-4 and TRBJ2-5; 9 bases agree with TRBD1. The CDR3 extends over 14 amino acids. J lost 5 bases, V lost 3 bases, and 5 bases had no gene match. In germline, CDR1 is SGHNT, CDR2 YYREEE (reference sequence). The CDR3 DNA follows: TGTGCCAGCAGCTCCTACAGGGGGCGGGAGACCCAGTACTTC. This gives the protein CASSSYRGRETQYF.

The chain joins TRBV6-1 to TRBJ2-7; TRBD1 aligns across 10 bases. The CDR3 consists of 15 residues. Unmatched junction bases numbered 3, after V lost 3 bases and J lost 1 base. Per the germline V gene, CDR1 is MNHNS and CDR2 is SASEGT. CDR3 region: CASSEGQGRSYEQYF. The DNA of the CDR3 is TGTGCCAGCAGTGAGGGACAGGGGAGATCCTACGAGCAGTACTTC.

The chain carries TRBV7-3 and TRBJ2-1, with 8 positions matching TRBD2. J gave up 2 bases and V 1 base, and 4 bases lay outside the gene matches. Looked up from germline, CDR1 is SGHTA and CDR2 is FQGTGA. The CDR3 is 16 amino acids. The CDR3 spells CASSLSGSGTYNEQFF. In DNA, the CDR3 is TGTGCCAGCAGCTTAAGTGGTAGCGGGACCTACAATGAGCAGTTCTTC.